Below, 28 T cell receptor beta chains from the same sample are listed, as sequenced in a study of shared clonotypes between healthy human individuals. The assay was immunoSEQ multiplex PCR, and TCRdb's table has in-frame clones only and misses some. The table has about half a million clones, roughly 80% seen once. Material for sequencing was PBMCs. These receptors all stem from a woman aged 40 to 50 in good health. Some clones in this sample may be carry-over from other donors' samples.

This clone was detected ten times or more. V and J are TRBV7-2 and TRBJ2-7; no clear D gene. The germline V and J ends were trimmed by 1 base and 5 bases, with 15 bases remaining between them. The CDR3 spans 15 residues. Germline V gene data show CDR1 as SGHTA and CDR2 as FQGNSA. As DNA, the CDR3 is TGTGCCAGCAGCTTAGTGTCTACGGGCGGCGACGAGCAGTACTTC. Translating gives CASSLVSTGGDEQYF.

V gene TRBV28 combines with J gene TRBJ2-7; 12 bases are shared with TRBD2. V lost 7 bases to trimming and J lost 2 bases; unmatched junction nucleotides: 9. CDR3 size: 16 residues. Germline assignment: CDR1 MDHEN and CDR2 SYDVKM. The CDR3 loop reads CASTPQLAGGTYEQYF. CDR3 DNA sequence: TGTGCCAGCACCCCCCAACTAGCGGGAGGCACCTACGAGCAGTACTTC.

The V gene is TRBV11-3, the J gene TRBJ2-5; 7 nucleotides align to TRBD1. This CDR3 spans 14 amino acids. From germline, CDR1 is SGHNT and CDR2 YENEEA. The V and J ends lost 5 bases and 3 bases, in that order; junction bases with no gene match: 6. In nucleotides, the CDR3 is TGTGCCAGCAGCCTCGACGGGACAGAAGAGACCCAGTACTTC. Its translation is CASSLDGTEETQYF.

The chain joins TRBV5-1 to TRBJ1-1; 8 bases match TRBD1. This CDR3 is 16 amino acids long. V was pared by 1 base and J by 5 bases, with 10 bases of the junction left unmatched. From germline, CDR1 is SGHRS and CDR2 YFSETQ. The CDR3 nucleotides read TGCGCCAGCAGCTTGTTAGGACAGGGAGGCTTGACTGAAGCTTTCTTT. It codes for CASSLLGQGGLTEAFF.

This chain joins TRBV7-9 and TRBJ2-4; D is possibly TRBD1 (6 bases). Germline V gives CDR1 SEHNR, CDR2 FQNEAQ (reference sequence). V was pared by 0 bases and J by 9 bases, with 9 bases between. This CDR3 spans 13 amino acids. CDR3 region: CASSLAGQAIQYF. In DNA form, the CDR3 reads TGTGCCAGCAGCTTAGCGGGACAAGCCATTCAGTACTTC.

This clone was detected only a few times. This sequence joins TRBV30 and TRBJ1-5; no reliable D call. Trimming removed 4 bases from V and 5 bases from J, with 12 bases in between. The CDR3 is made up of 13 amino acids. Per the germline V gene, CDR1 is GTSNPN and CDR2 is SVGIG (reference sequence). CDR3 amino acids: CAWTSRKDQPQHF. In DNA, the CDR3 is TGTGCCTGGACTTCCAGAAAAGATCAGCCCCAGCATTTT. Variable domain in full (rest from reference TRBV30 and TRBJ1-5): SQTIHQWPATLVQPVGSPLSLECTVEGTSNPNLYWYRQAAGRGLQLLFYSVGIGQISSEVPQNLSASRPQDRQFILSSKKLLLSDSGFYLCAWTSRKDQPQHFGDGTRLSIL.

Of note for this clone: A single base is all that separates this from a far larger clone, so a read error is likely. This sample also contains other DNA sequences that code for the same CDR3. The chain has TRBV5-6 and TRBJ1-4; D call uncertain. CDR3 length equals 14 residues. Looked up from germline, CDR1 is SGHDT and CDR2 is YYEEEE. The CDR3 region is CASSSRHRREKLFF. CDR3 coding DNA: TGTGCCAGTAGCTCCCGACATAGGAGAGAAAAACTGTTTTTT.

On this clone: A far larger clone is a single base away, which makes a read error likely. Other nucleotide sequences in the sample specify the same CDR3. The rearrangement links TRBV30 to TRBJ2-2; TRBD2 might be the D (5 bases). The germline V gene has CDR1 GTSNPN and CDR2 SVGIG (reference sequence). CDR3 length: 15 residues. The CDR3: CAWSRGSKNTGELLF. The DNA of the CDR3 is TGTGCCTGGAGTCGAGGAAGCAAGAACACCGGGGAGCTGTTGTTT. Variable domain in full (rest from reference TRBV30 and TRBJ2-2): SQTIHQWPATLVQPVGSPLSLECTVEGTSNPNLYWYRQAAGRGLQLLFYSVGIGQISSEVPQNLSASRPQDRQFILSSKKLLLSDSGFYLCAWSRGSKNTGELLFGEGSRLTVL.

As to this clone: Since a far larger clone is one base different, this is likely a read error. The chain uses TRBV5-4 and TRBJ2-5, with 12 bases that match TRBD2. Trimming at V came to 4 bases and at J to 2 bases, leaving 3 bases not matched to a gene. CDR1 and CDR2 (germline): SGHNT, YYREEE (reference sequence). This CDR3 contains 15 residues. The CDR3 loop is CASSHGTSGQETQYF. Written as DNA, the CDR3 is TGTGCCAGCAGCCACGGGACTAGCGGGCAAGAGACCCAGTACTTC.

The V call is TRBV28, the J call TRBJ1-1, with D possibly TRBD1 on 5 matching bases. CDR1 and CDR2 (germline): MDHEN, SYDVKM. V shed 3 bases and J shed 3 bases, with 11 bases lying between them. The CDR3 has 14 residues. The CDR3 DNA sequence: TGTGCCAGCAGTTTGAGAGGGGCCCACACTGAAGCTTTCTTT. This codes for CASSLRGAHTEAFF. Using reference TRBV28 and TRBJ1-1 for the parts outside the CDR3, the full variable domain is DVKVTQSSRYLVKRTGEKVFLECVQDMDHENMFWYRQDPGLGLRLIYFSYDVKMKEKGDIPEGYSVSREKKERFSLILESASTNQTSMYLCASSLRGAHTEAFFGQGTRLTVV.

The chain recombines TRBV5-1 with TRBJ2-1; D might be TRBD1 or TRBD2, each matching 6 bases. Trimming shortened V by 9 bases and J by 0 bases, and 19 bases separated the two germline ends. Germline V CDR1 and CDR2: SGHRS, YFSETQ. This CDR3 spans 16 amino acids. The DNA for the CDR3 is TGCGCCATCATCAGATCGGGGGCGAGCTCCTACAATGAGCAGTTCTTC. It yields the protein CAIIRSGASSYNEQFF.

J is TRBJ1-2 and V is TRBV4-3; D not resolved. Trimming left V 1 base short and J 1 base short, with 10 bases between. This CDR3 comprises 15 residues. The germline gives CDR1 LGHNA, CDR2 YSLEER. CDR3 coding DNA: TGCGCCAGCAGCCAAGGGAGGAGGGATAACTATGGCTACACCTTC. Amino acid sequence: CASSQGRRDNYGYTF.

The chain recombines TRBV10-2 with TRBJ1-4; possibly TRBD1 for D (6 bases). V was shortened by 3 bases and J by 7 bases, with 12 bases between the two germline ends. This CDR3 region has 14 residues. Germline V gives CDR1 WSHSY, CDR2 SAAADI. This CDR3 is CASSERTVPEKLFF. The CDR3 nucleotides read TGCGCCAGCAGTGAAAGGACAGTCCCTGAAAAACTGTTTTTT.

This clone has a count of ten or more. The chain recombines TRBV5-1 with TRBJ2-7; TRBD2 matches 12 bases. Germline V gene lookup returns CDR1 SGHRS and CDR2 YFSETQ. The CDR3 consists of 16 residues. V gave up 3 bases and J gave up 4 bases; unmatched junction bases: 8. The CDR3 coding sequence is TGCGCCAGCAGCTCGCTAGCGGGAGGGCCGGGTTACGAGCAGTACTTC. This encodes CASSSLAGGPGYEQYF. The full variable domain, in which reference TRBV5-1 and TRBJ2-7 provide the parts outside the CDR3, is KAGVTQTPRYLIKTRGQQVTLSCSPISGHRSVSWYQQTPGQGLQFLFEYFSETQRNKGNFPGRFSGRQFSNSRSEMNVSTLELGDSALYLCASSSLAGGPGYEQYFGPGTRLTVT.

This sequence joins TRBV27 and TRBJ2-5; 9 nucleotides match TRBD2. V gave up 5 bases and J gave up 5 bases; unmatched junction bases: 12. The germline gives CDR1 MNHEY, CDR2 SMNVEV (reference sequence). This CDR3 is built from 16 residues. Here the CDR3 DNA reads TGTGCCAGCAGTGCGGTAGCGGGAGCCCCCGGGGAGACCCAGTACTTC. As protein: CASSAVAGAPGETQYF.

Remarks on this clone: A far larger clone is one base from this, pointing to a likely read error. This chain connects TRBV12-5 to TRBJ2-2, with D perhaps TRBD1 (6 bases). This CDR3 has 13 amino acids. CDR1 is LGHNT, CDR2 FRNRAP, per germline. The CDR3 DNA is TGTGCTAGTGGCACAGGGTACACCGGGGAGCTGCTTTTT. Translation gives CASGTGYTGELLF.

Only a few counts were recorded for this clone. The genes are TRBV9 and TRBJ2-1; 14 bases map to TRBD2. Per germline, CDR1 SGDLS and CDR2 YYNGEE. Trimming at V came to 1 base and at J to 7 bases, leaving 7 bases not matched to a gene. CDR3 length: 17 amino acids. CDR3 DNA: TGTGCCAGCAGCGTAACCGGGACTAGCGGGAGAGGGAATGAGCAGTTCTTC. Translation: CASSVTGTSGRGNEQFF.

This clone was recorded many times. The chain carries TRBV28 and TRBJ1-2; no clear D gene. Germline assignment: CDR1 MDHEN and CDR2 SYDVKM. This CDR3 comprises 14 residues. The V gene lost 3 bases and the J gene lost 3 bases, with 11 bases spanning the gap. CDR3 sequence reads: CASSFSQRDYGYTF. The DNA of the CDR3 is TGTGCCAGCAGTTTCTCACAGAGAGACTATGGCTACACCTTC.

This clone has at least ten counts. The sample has other DNA sequences that encode this CDR3 too. This sequence joins TRBV28 and TRBJ1-2; D is undetermined. Germline V CDR1 and CDR2: MDHEN, SYDVKM. Deletions cut 7 bases from V and 8 bases from J, with 17 bases between. This CDR3 is built from 13 residues. In nucleotides, the CDR3 is TGTGCCAGCAAGTTTTCCCTCCAAGGGGGCTACACCTTC. Amino acid sequence: CASKFSLQGGYTF.

The CDR3 loop is CASSLVPPSNYGYTF. The CDR3 region has the DNA TGCGCCAGCAGCTTGGTACCCCCTTCTAACTATGGCTACACCTTC. The J gene is TRBJ1-2, the V gene TRBV5-1; unclear D gene. CDR3 length: 15 residues. Germline V gene data show CDR1 as SGHRS and CDR2 as YFSETQ. V was shortened by 0 bases and J by 0 bases, with 9 bases between the two germline ends.

This sequence joins TRBV7-3 and TRBJ2-3; 9 bases are shared with TRBD2. CDR3 length equals 17 residues. The J segment lost 0 bases and the V segment lost 1 base, leaving 5 bases of the junction unmatched. Per the germline V gene, CDR1 is SGHTA and CDR2 is FQGTGA. The CDR3 DNA reads as TGTGCCAGCAGCTTAAGGGGTACTAGCGGGAGCACAGATACGCAGTATTTT. Protein sequence: CASSLRGTSGSTDTQYF.

The count of this clone is one. It is likely a read error: a sequence one base away is far more abundant. This rearrangement joins TRBV27 to TRBJ2-3; no firm D call. The germline gives CDR1 MNHEY, CDR2 SMNVEV (reference sequence). CDR3 length equals 13 residues. CDR3 sequence (DNA): TGTGCCAGCACAAGGTCCCACGGTGATACGCGGTATTTT. This sequence encodes CASTRSHGDTRYF.

This clone was seen many times. Different DNA sequences within this sample yield the same CDR3. This chain links TRBV2 with TRBJ2-2; TRBD2 is a possible D gene (5 bases). Germline V gives CDR1 SNHLY, CDR2 FYNNEI. Between the trimmed V and J ends, which lost 3 bases and 4 bases, there was a span of 6 bases. The CDR3 is made up of 13 amino acids. The CDR3 protein is CASSEGSTGELFF. The DNA of the CDR3 is TGTGCCAGCAGTGAGGGGAGCACCGGGGAGCTGTTTTTT.

This chain uses TRBV18 with TRBJ1-4; a possible D gene is TRBD1 (5 bases). CDR1 is KGHSH, CDR2 LQKENI, per germline. The length of the CDR3 is 16 residues. V was clipped by 0 bases and J by 5 bases, with 13 bases between them. The CDR3 is CASSPPGAAQNEKLFF. The CDR3 DNA sequence: TGTGCCAGCTCACCACCCGGGGCCGCCCAGAATGAAAAACTGTTTTTT.

A remark on this clone: A clone one base away is much larger, so this may be a read error. The genes are TRBV19 and TRBJ1-2; D is uncertain. Germline CDR1 and CDR2: LNHDA and SQIVND (reference sequence). This CDR3 is built from 17 residues. The CDR3 protein is CASSPAASGAPNYGHTF. In nucleotides, the CDR3 is TGTGCCAGTAGTCCGGCGGCCTCAGGAGCCCCTAACTATGGCCACACCTTC.

The V gene is TRBV27, the J gene TRBJ2-1; D unclear. CDR1 and CDR2 (germline): MNHEY, SMNVEV (reference sequence). V was shortened by 5 bases and J by 7 bases, with 24 bases between the two germline ends. The CDR3 covers 17 residues. Here the CDR3 DNA reads TGTGCCAGCAGTGGTGGTACTATGCCGTTGGGTCTGAATGAGCAGTTCTTC. Translated, it gives CASSGGTMPLGLNEQFF.

About this clone itself: With a far larger clone one base away, a read error is the likely cause. Other DNA sequences in this specimen translate into the identical CDR3. J is TRBJ1-4 and V is TRBV4-2; 8 bases align to TRBD1. The germline V gene has CDR1 LGHNA and CDR2 YNFKEQ. The CDR3 has 14 residues. CDR3 in amino acids: CASSQTGGREKLFF. The CDR3 DNA sequence: TGTGCTAGCAGCCAAACAGGGGGTCGGGAAAAACTGTTTTTT.

The rearrangement links TRBV15 to TRBJ1-1, with 9 bases fitting TRBD1. V lost 0 bases to trimming and J lost 4 bases; unmatched junction nucleotides: 3. The CDR3 totals 15 residues. The germline CDR1 and CDR2 sequences are LNHNV and YYDKDF (reference sequence). Written as DNA, the CDR3 is TGTGCCACCAGCAGAGATGGGACAGGGATCACTGAAGCTTTCTTT. This gives the protein CATSRDGTGITEAFF.